These 14 T cell receptor beta chains were sequenced from one sample in a study of cytotoxic CD8 clonotypes in ibrutinib-treated CLL. TCRdb keeps only in-frame clones here, not all; method: immunoSEQ multiplex PCR. The repertoire consists of a few hundred thousand clones, with roughly 74% occurring once and the leading ten covering just over 15%. The material was PBMCs, obtained after 24 months of ibrutinib treatment. The receptors derive from a human donor with chronic lymphocytic leukemia.

This sequence joins TRBV6-6 and TRBJ2-5; no clear D. V lost 2 bases, J lost 2 bases, and 12 bases lay in between. Germline V lookup: CDR1 MNHNY, CDR2 SVGAGI (reference sequence). This CDR3 spans 15 amino acids. CDR3 region: CASSYKQNLQETQYF. Written as DNA, the CDR3 is TGTGCCAGCAGTTACAAACAGAATCTTCAAGAGACCCAGTACTTC.

This clone was detected only a few times. The chain couples TRBV28 to TRBJ2-1, with 9 positions matching TRBD2. The CDR3 spans 15 residues. After removal of 6 bases from V and 6 bases from J, the junction contained 9 bases not matched to a gene. Germline V gene data show CDR1 as MDHEN and CDR2 as SYDVKM. The DNA for the CDR3 is TGTGCCAGCAGACCCCCGCTAGCGGGACGCAATGAGCAGTTCTTC. It specifies CASRPPLAGRNEQFF.

The chain employs TRBV20-1 and TRBJ1-4; D uncertain. V was pared by 3 bases and J by 7 bases, with 3 bases between. This CDR3 is built from 10 residues. From germline, CDR1 is DFQATT and CDR2 SNEGSKA (reference sequence). CDR3 sequence: CSASLEKLFF. CDR3 coding DNA: TGCAGTGCTAGCCTTGAAAAACTGTTTTTT.

The chain is built from TRBV28 and TRBJ2-5; no reliable D call. The CDR3 covers 12 residues. Trimming stripped 6 bases from V and 5 bases from J, with 10 bases between. Germline loops: CDR1 MDHEN, CDR2 SYDVKM. In nucleotides, the CDR3 is TGTGCCAGCAGCTCATATACGGAGACCCAGTACTTC. Translation gives CASSSYTETQYF.

The chain employs TRBV27 and TRBJ2-5; D is ambiguous. The tail of the sequence fits TRBJ2-7 better, so the J call may be wrong. This CDR3 region has 13 residues. The germline gives CDR1 MNHEY, CDR2 SMNVEV (reference sequence). The CDR3 loop reads CASSLSLYDEQYF. The CDR3 region has the DNA TGTGCCAGCAGTTTATCCCTTTACGACGAGCAGTACTTC.

The chain is built from TRBV7-9 and TRBJ1-1; D call uncertain. Trimming left V 3 bases short and J 1 base short, with 12 bases between. CDR3 size: 15 residues. Germline V gene lookup returns CDR1 SEHNR and CDR2 FQNEAQ (reference sequence). CDR3 DNA: TGTGCCAGCAGCTTGGTAGGGCAGCGGAACACTGAAGCTTTCTTT. Translation gives CASSLVGQRNTEAFF. The full variable domain, its missing parts supplied by reference TRBV7-9 and TRBJ1-1, is DTGVSQNPRHKITKRGQNVTFRCDPISEHNRLYWYRQTLGQGPEFLTYFQNEAQLEKSRLLSDRFSAERPKGSFSTLEIQRTEQGDSAMYLCASSLVGQRNTEAFFGQGTRLTVV.

The chain combines TRBV6-5 with TRBJ1-2; D ambiguous. Germline CDR1 reads MNHEY; CDR2 reads SVGAGI. The CDR3 runs 15 residues. Trimming cost V 0 bases and J 3 bases, with 11 bases left between them. DNA for the CDR3: TGTGCCAGCAGTTACTCACACGGAATCGACTATGGCTACACCTTC. Translating it yields CASSYSHGIDYGYTF.

Only a few counts were recorded for this clone. J is TRBJ2-7 and V is TRBV13; no reliable D call. This CDR3 contains 13 residues. Trimming removed 3 bases from V and 1 base from J, with 7 bases in between. Germline V gene sequence: CDR1 PRHDT, CDR2 FYEKMQ (reference sequence). Here the CDR3 DNA reads TGTGCCAGCAGCTTGTCACGATCCTACGAGCAGTACTTC. The encoded protein is CASSLSRSYEQYF.

The chain joins TRBV7-9 to TRBJ1-4; the D is unclear. Trimming removed 7 bases at V and 0 bases at J, with 9 bases between. CDR1 is SEHNR, CDR2 FQNEAQ, per germline (reference sequence). CDR3 length equals 14 residues. CDR3 in DNA: TGTGCCAGCACACCCAGAACAACTAATGAAAAACTGTTTTTT. Its translation: CASTPRTTNEKLFF.

This clone has just one count. The V gene is TRBV2, the J gene TRBJ2-7, with 9 bases lining up with TRBD2. The CDR3 is 15 residues long. After removal of 6 bases from V and 2 bases from J, the junction contained 8 bases not matched to a gene. Germline lookup yields CDR1 SNHLY and CDR2 FYNNEI. The CDR3 DNA sequence: TGTGCCAGCAGGGCCGGGACTAGCACAACCTACGAGCAGTACTTC. Translation: CASRAGTSTTYEQYF.

This chain uses TRBV27 with TRBJ2-7, with D possibly being TRBD2 (6 bases). CDR3 length equals 14 residues. Trimming removed 4 bases from V and 3 bases from J, with 13 bases in between. Germline V CDR1 and CDR2: MNHEY, SMNVEV (reference sequence). The CDR3 sequence: CASSSWTTHYEQYF. CDR3 sequence (DNA): TGTGCCAGCAGTTCCTGGACTACTCACTACGAGCAGTACTTC.

The chain couples TRBV4-3 to TRBJ2-1; 7 bases map to TRBD1. CDR1 is LGHNA, CDR2 YSLEER, per germline. V lost 5 bases, J lost 4 bases, and 8 bases stayed unmatched. The CDR3 totals 15 residues. The CDR3, as DNA: TGCGCCAGCAGCTTCGGACAGGAAAAGTACAATGAGCAGTTCTTC. Protein: CASSFGQEKYNEQFF.

This rearrangement joins TRBV30 to TRBJ1-2, with D possibly matching TRBD1 (5 bases). The CDR3 contains 11 residues. V was shortened by 5 bases and J by 4 bases, with 8 bases between the two germline ends. Germline-derived CDR1 and CDR2 are GTSNPN and SVGIG (reference sequence). CDR3 sequence reads: CAWGTGYGYTF. Written as DNA, the CDR3 is TGTGCCTGGGGGACCGGCTATGGCTACACCTTC.

The table lists this clone with a few counts. The chain uses TRBV4-2 and TRBJ2-7; D is unresolved. Germline lookup yields CDR1 LGHNA and CDR2 YNFKEQ. Deletions cut 0 bases from V and 2 bases from J, with 8 bases between. The CDR3 has 14 amino acids. CDR3 loop: CASSQERSAYEQYF. The CDR3 coding sequence is TGTGCCAGCAGCCAAGAGCGATCCGCCTACGAGCAGTACTTC.